This T cell receptor (beta chain) was sequenced in a study of shared clonotypes between healthy human individuals. Sorted-subset replicate PCRs used around 200 ng DNA, some 30,000 T cell genomes. Sequencing used immunoSEQ multiplex PCR; TCRdb keeps in-frame clones, though not all of them. Of approximately 500,000 clones listed, about 95% are singletons. Source material: naive CD4+ T cells sorted from blood. Indicated subset: CD45RA+ positively selected. This receptor was identified in a woman aged 25-40 years in good health.

This CDR3 is CASSPTSGTPQYEQYF. CDR3 bases: TGTGCCAGCAGCCCAACTAGCGGGACCCCCCAGTACGAGCAGTACTTC. The genes are TRBV28 and TRBJ2-7, with 10 bases aligning to TRBD2. The CDR3 length is 16 residues. CDR1 is MDHEN and CDR2 is SYDVKM in the germline V gene. V shed 6 bases, J shed 4 bases, and the junction held 12 bases outside the gene matches.